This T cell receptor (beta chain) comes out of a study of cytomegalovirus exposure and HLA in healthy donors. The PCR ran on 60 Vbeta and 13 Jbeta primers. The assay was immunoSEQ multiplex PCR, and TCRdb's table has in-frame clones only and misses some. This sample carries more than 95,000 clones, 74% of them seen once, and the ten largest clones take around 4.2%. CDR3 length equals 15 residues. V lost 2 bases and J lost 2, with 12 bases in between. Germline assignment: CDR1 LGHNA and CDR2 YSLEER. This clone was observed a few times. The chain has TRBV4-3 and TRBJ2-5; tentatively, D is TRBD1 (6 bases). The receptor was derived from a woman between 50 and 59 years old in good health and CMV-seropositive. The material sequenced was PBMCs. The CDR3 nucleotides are TGCGCCAGCAGCCAAACAGACAGGCGACAAGAGACCCAGTACTTC. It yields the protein CASSQTDRRQETQYF.